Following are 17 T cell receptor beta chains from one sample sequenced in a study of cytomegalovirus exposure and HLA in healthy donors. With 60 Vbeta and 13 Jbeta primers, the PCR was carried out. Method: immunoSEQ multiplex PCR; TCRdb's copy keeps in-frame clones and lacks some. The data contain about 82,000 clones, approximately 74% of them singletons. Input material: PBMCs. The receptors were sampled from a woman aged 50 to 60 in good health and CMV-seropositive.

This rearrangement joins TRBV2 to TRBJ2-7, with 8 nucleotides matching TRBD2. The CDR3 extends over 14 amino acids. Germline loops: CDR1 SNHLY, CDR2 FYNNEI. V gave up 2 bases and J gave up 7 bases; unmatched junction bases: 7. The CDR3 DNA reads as TGTGCCAGCAGTGAATCCAGCGGGAGTGGGGAGCAGTACTTC. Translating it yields CASSESSGSGEQYF.

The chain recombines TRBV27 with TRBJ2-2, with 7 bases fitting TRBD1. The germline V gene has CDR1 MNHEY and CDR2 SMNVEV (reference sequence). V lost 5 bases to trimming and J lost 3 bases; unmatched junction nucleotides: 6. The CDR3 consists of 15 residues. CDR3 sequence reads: CASSARQGYTGELFF. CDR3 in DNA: TGTGCCAGCAGTGCCCGACAGGGTTACACCGGGGAGCTGTTTTTT.

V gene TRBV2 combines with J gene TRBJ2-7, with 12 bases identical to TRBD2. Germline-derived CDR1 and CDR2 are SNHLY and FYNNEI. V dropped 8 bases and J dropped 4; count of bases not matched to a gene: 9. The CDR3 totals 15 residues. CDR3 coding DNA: TGTGCCAGCCTTGGGATAACTAGCGGGAGGTACGAGCAGTACTTC. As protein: CASLGITSGRYEQYF.

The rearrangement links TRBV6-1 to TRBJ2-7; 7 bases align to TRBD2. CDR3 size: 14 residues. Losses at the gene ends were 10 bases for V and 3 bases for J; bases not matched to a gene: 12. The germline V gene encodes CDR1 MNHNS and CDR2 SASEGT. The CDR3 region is CATSTAGRGYEQYF. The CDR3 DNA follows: TGTGCCACCTCAACTGCGGGGAGGGGCTACGAGCAGTACTTC.

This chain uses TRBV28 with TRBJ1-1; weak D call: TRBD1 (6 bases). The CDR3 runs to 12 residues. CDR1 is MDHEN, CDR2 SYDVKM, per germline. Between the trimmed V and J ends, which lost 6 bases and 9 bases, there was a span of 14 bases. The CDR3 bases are TGTGCCAGCAGCTCTGTAACAGGGAAAGCTTTCTTT. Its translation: CASSSVTGKAFF.

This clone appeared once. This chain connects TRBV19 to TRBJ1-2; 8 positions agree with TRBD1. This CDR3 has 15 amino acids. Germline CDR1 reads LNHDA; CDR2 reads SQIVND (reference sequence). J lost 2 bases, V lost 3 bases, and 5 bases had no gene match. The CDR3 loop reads CASSIGTGPNYGYTF. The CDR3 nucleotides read TGTGCCAGTAGTATTGGGACAGGTCCCAACTATGGCTACACCTTC.

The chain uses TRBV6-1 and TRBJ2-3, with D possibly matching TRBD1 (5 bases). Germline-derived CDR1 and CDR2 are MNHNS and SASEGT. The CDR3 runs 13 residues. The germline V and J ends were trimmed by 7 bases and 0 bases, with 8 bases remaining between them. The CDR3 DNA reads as TGTGCCAGCATCCAGGGAAGCACAGATACGCAGTATTTT. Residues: CASIQGSTDTQYF.

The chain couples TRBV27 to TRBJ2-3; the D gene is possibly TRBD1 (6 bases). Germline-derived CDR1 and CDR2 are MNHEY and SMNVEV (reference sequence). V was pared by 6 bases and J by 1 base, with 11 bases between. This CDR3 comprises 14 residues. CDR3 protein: CASSWTEGTDTQYF. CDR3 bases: TGTGCCAGCAGCTGGACAGAGGGCACAGATACGCAGTATTTT.

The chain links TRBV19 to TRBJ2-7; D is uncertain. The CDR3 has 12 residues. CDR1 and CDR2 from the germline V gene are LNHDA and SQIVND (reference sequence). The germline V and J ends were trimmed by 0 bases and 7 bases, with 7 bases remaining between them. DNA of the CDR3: TGTGCCAGTAGTATAGAGTCTAGGGAGCAGTACTTC. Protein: CASSIESREQYF.

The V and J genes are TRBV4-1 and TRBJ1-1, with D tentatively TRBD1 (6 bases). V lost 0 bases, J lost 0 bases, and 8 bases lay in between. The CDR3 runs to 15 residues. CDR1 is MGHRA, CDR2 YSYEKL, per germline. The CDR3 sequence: CASSQEGGMNTEAFF. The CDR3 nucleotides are TGCGCCAGCAGCCAAGAAGGGGGAATGAACACTGAAGCTTTCTTT.

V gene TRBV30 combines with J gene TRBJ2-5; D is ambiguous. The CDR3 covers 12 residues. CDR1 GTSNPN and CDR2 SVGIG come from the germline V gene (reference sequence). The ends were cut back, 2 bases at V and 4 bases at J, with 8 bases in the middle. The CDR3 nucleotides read TGTGCCTGGAGTTTAACAACAGAGACCCAGTACTTC. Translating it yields CAWSLTTETQYF.

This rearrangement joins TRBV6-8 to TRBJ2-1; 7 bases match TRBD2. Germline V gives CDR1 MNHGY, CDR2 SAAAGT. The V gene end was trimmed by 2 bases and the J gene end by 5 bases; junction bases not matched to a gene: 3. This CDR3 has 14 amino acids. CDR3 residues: CASSYAGVNNEQFF. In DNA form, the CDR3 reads TGTGCCAGCAGTTACGCGGGGGTAAACAATGAGCAGTTCTTC.

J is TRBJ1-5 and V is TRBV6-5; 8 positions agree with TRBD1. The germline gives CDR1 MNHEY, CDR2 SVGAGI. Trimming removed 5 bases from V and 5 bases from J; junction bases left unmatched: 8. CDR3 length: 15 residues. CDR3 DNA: TGTGCCAGCAGTCGAGGGACAGGAGGGTATCAGCCCCAGCATTTT. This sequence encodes CASSRGTGGYQPQHF.

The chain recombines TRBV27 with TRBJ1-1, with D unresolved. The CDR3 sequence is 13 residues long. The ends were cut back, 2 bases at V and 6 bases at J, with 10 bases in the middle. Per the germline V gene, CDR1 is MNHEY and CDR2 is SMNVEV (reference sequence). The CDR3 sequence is CASSLAGFPEAFF. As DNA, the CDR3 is TGTGCCAGCAGTTTAGCGGGTTTCCCTGAAGCTTTCTTT.

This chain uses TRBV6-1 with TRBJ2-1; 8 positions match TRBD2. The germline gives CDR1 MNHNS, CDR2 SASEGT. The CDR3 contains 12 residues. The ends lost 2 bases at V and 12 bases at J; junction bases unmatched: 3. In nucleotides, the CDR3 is TGTGCCAGCAGTGAACAGCGGGAGAGGCAGTTCTTC. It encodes CASSEQRERQFF.

The CDR3: CASSSDSYNEKLFF. For the CDR3, the DNA is TGTGCCAGCAGTTCGGACAGTTATAATGAAAAACTGTTTTTT. The rearrangement joins TRBV28 to TRBJ1-4; D is possibly TRBD1 (6 bases). CDR1 and CDR2 (germline): MDHEN, SYDVKM. Trimming cost V 4 bases and J 4 bases, with 10 bases left between them. The CDR3 runs 14 residues.

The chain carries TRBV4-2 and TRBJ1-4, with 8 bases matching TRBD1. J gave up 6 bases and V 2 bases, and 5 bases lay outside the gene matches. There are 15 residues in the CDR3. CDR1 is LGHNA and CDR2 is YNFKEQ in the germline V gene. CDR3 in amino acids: CASSQRQGLDEKLFF. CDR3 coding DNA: TGTGCCAGCAGCCAACGACAGGGGCTGGATGAAAAACTGTTTTTT.